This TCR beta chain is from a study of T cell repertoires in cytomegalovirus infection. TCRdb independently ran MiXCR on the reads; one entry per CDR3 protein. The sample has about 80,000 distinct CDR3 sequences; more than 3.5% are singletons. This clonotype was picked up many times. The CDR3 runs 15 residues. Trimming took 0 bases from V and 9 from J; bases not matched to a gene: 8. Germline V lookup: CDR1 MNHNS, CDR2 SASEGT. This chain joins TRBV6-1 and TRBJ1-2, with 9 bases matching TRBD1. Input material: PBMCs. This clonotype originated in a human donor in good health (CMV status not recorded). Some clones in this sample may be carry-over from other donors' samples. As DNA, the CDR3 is TGTGCCAGCAGTGAAGCGCTGGGACAGGGCCTTCGCTACACCTTC. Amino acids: CASSEALGQGLRYTF.